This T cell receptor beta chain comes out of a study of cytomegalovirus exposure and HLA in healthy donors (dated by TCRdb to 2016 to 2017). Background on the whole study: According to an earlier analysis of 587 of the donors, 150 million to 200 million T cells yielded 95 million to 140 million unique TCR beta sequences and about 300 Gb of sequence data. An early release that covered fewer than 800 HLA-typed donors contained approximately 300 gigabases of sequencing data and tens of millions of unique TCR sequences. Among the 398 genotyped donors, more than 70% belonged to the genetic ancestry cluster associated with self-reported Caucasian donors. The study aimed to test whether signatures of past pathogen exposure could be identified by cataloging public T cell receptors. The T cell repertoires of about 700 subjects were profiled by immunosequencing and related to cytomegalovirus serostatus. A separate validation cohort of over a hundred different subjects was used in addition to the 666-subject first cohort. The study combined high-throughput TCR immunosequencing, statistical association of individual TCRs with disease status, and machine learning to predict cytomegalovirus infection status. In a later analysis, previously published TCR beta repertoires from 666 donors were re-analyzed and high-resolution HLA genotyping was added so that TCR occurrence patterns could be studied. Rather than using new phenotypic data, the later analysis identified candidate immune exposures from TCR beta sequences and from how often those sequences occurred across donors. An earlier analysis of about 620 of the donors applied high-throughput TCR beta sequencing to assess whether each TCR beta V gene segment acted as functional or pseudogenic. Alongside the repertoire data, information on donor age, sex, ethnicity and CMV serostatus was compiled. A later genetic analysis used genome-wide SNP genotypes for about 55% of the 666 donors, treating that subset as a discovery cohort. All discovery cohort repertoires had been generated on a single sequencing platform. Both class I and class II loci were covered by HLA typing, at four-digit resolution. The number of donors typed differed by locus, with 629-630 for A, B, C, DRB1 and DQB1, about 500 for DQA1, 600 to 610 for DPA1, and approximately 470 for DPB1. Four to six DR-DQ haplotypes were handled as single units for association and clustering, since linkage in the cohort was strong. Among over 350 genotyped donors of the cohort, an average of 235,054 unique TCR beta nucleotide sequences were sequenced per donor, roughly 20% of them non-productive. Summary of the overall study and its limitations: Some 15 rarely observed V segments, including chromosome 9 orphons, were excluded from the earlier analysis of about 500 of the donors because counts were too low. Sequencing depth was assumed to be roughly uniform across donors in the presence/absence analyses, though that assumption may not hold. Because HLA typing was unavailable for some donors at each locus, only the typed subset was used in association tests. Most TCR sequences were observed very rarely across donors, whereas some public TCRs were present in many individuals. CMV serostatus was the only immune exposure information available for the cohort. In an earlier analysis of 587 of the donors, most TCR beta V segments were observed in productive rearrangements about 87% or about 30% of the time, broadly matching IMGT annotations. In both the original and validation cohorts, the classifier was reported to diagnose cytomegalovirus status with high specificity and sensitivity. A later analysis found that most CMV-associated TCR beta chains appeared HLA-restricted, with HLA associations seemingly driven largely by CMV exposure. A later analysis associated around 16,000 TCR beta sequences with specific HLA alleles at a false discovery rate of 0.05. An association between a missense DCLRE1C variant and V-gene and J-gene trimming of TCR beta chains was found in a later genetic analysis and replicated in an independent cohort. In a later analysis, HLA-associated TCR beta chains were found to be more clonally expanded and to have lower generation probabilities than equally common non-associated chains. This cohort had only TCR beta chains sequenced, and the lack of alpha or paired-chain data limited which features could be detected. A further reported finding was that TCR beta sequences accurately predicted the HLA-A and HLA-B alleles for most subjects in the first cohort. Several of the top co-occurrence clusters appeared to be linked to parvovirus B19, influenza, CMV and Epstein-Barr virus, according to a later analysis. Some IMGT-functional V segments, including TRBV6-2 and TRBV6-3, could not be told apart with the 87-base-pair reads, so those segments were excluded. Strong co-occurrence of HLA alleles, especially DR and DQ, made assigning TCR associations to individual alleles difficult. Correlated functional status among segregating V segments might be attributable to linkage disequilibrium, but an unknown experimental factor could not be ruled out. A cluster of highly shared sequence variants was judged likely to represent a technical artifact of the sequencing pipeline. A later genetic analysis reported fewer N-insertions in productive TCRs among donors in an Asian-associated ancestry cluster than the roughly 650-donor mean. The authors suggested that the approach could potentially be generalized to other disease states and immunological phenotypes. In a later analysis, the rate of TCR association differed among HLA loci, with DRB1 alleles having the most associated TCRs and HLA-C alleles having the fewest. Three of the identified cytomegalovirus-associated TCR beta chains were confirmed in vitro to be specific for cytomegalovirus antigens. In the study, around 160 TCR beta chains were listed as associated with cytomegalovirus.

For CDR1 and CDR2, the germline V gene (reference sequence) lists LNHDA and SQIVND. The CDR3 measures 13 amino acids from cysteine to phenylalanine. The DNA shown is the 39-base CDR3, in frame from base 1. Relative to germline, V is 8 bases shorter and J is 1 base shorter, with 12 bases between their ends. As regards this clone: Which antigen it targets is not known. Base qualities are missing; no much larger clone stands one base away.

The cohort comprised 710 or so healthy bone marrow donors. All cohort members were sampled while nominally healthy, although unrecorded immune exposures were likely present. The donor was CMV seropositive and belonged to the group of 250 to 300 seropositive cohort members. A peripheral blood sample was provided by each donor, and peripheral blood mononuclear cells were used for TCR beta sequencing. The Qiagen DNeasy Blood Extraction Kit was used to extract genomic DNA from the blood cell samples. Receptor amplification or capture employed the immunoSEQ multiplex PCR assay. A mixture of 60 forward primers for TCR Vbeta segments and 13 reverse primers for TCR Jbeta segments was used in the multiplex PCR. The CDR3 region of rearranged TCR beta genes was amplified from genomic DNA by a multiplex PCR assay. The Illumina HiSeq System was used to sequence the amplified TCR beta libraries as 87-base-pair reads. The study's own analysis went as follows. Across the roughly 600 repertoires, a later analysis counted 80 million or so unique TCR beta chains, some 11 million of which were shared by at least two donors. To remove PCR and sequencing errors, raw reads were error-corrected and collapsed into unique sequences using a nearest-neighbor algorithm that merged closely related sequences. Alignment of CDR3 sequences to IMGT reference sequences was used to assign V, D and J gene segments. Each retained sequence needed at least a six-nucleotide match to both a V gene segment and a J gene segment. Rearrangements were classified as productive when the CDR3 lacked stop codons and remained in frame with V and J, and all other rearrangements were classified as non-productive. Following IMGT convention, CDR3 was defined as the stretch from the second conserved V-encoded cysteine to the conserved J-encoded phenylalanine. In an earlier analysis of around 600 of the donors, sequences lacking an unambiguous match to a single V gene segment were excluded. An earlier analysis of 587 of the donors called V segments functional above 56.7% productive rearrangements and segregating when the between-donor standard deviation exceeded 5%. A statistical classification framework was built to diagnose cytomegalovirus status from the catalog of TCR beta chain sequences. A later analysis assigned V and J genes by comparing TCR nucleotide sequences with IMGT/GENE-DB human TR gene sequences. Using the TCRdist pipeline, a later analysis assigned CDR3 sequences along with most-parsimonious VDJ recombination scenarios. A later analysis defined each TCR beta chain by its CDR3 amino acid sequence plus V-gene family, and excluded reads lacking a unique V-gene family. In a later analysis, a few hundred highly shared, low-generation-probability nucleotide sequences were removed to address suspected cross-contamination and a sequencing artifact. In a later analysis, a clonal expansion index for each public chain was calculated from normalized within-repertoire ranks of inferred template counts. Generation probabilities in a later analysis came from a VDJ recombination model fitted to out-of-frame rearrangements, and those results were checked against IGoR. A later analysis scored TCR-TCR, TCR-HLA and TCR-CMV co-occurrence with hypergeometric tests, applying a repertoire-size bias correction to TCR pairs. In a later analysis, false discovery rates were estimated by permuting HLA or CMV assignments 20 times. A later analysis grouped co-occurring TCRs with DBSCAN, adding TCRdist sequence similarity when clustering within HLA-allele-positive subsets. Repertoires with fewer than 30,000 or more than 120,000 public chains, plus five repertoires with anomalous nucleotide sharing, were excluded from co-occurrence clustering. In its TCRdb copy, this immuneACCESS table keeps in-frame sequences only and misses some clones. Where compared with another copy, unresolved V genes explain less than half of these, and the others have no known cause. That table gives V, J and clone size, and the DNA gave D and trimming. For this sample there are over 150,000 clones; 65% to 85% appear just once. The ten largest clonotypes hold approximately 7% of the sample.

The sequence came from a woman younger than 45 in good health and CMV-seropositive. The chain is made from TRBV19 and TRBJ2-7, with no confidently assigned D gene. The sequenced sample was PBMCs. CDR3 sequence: CASASSRSYEQYF. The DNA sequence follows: TGTGCCAGTGCTTCATCCAGGTCCTACGAGCAGTACTTC. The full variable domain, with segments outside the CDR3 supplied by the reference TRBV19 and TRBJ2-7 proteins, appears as DGGITQSPKYLFRKEGQNVTLSCEQNLNHDAMYWYRQDPGQGLRLIYYSQIVNDFQKGDIAEGYSVSREKKESFPLTVTSAQKNPTAFYLCASASSRSYEQYFGPGTRLTVT.